This entry concerns a single T cell receptor beta chain. What antigen it recognizes has not been identified. One base away there is no much larger clone; base qualities are not given. The data originate from a study of blood T cell repertoires in COVID-19 (dated by TCRdb to the early 2020s). A note on the overall study: Collaborator samples came from the United States, Italy and Spain and covered acute and convalescent phases of COVID-19. The material from the prospective study consisted of cDNA or gDNA derived from T cells, B-cell-depleted T cells, or PBMCs. Deeply sampled blood TCRbeta repertoires from subjects exposed to, actively infected with, or recovered from COVID-19 were included in the dataset. The repertoires were made available in a free public database intended to serve as a resource for research on the immune response to SARS-CoV-2. The samples were drawn from two sources: the first 160 participants of the ongoing ImmuneRACE study, and fewer than 1,500 subjects contributed by 6 global collaborators. Nearly every sample came with metadata listing a de-identified subject ID, COVID-19 status, age in years and sex. Where available, HLA class I and class II types were obtained from metadata supplied by the sample provider rather than from assay-based typing. General findings and caveats noted by the study authors: Clinical and demographic metadata were provided uncurated, with the amount varying by source and participant.

TCRbeta CDR3 regions were amplified from genomic DNA by means of the immunoSEQ Assay, a bias-controlled multiplex PCR. The published analysis was carried out like this. Within the assay, amplification of reference gene primers was used to estimate how many nucleated cells each sample contained. To quantify the absolute abundance of each unique TCRbeta CDR3 rearrangement, sequence reads were collapsed and filtered. Productive Simpson clonality was computed per sample as the square root of Simpson's diversity index over productive rearrangements. This immuneACCESS table, as held by TCRdb, lists in-frame sequences with V and J called but not all clones. Of the missing ones, under half trace to an unresolved V gene in checked studies; the others have no known cause. Clonal size and the V and J genes are those of that table, whereas D and trimming came from the DNA. The sample profile shows 200,000 or so clones; about 85% of them were found once. The biggest ten clones account for about 2.6% of the sample.

Participants in the prospective study were aged roughly 18 to 100 years, lived in under 30 United States geographic areas, and enrolled through a virtual design. Cohort assignment in the prospective study relied on participant-reported clinical history from a screening survey and a study questionnaire. ImmuneRACE Cohort 3 recovered participants were defined by two consecutive negative NP/OP PCR tests, healthcare professional clearance, or symptom resolution. In the prospective study, mobile phlebotomists collected whole blood, serum and a nasopharyngeal or oropharyngeal swab from each participant. Additional blood draws and questionnaires over an approximately two-month period could optionally be provided by prospective study participants. Prospective study blood samples were shipped either frozen or at room temperature before DNA extraction. CDR1 and CDR2 were assigned from the germline V gene as SGHTA and FQGNSA. V is cut back by 5 bases and J by 14 bases, with 5 bases in the junction unmatched. The CDR3 contains 12 residues, cysteine and phenylalanine counted. This entry keeps only the CDR3 DNA: 36 bases, framed from base 1.

The V gene is TRBV7-2 and the J gene is TRBJ1-6; TRBD1 fits 8 bases in the junction. The sample comprised PBMCs or T cells enriched from blood (not recorded which). The receptor was isolated from a woman aged 30 to 39 who had recovered from COVID-19. The bases read TGTGCCAGCAGCAGACAGGGGAGTACCCTCCACTTT. Its coded protein is CASSRQGSTLHF.